These 8 T cell receptor beta chains came from one sample sequenced in a study of OX40 agonist ivuxolimab in advanced cancers. Repertoires were generated with immunoSEQ multiplex PCR, while TCRdb's copy carries only in-frame clones and drops some. The profile shows some 100,000 clones, around nine tenths of them singletons. The sequences come from CD4+ or CD8+ T cells sorted from blood, collected in a trial of the OX40 agonist ivuxolimab. Source of these receptors: an adult with an advanced solid tumor such as melanoma, head and neck, liver or kidney cancer.

The J gene is TRBJ2-3, the V gene TRBV9; D is uncertain. The germline gives CDR1 SGDLS, CDR2 YYNGEE. This CDR3 has 14 residues. Trimming took off 0 bases at V and 4 bases at J, with 9 bases between the two ends. The CDR3 reads CASSVVPASDTQYF. CDR3 nucleotides: TGTGCCAGCAGCGTAGTCCCTGCATCAGATACGCAGTATTTT.

This chain connects TRBV19 to TRBJ2-1; TRBD2 matches at 16 bases. From germline, CDR1 is LNHDA and CDR2 SQIVND (reference sequence). This CDR3 has 18 residues. V shed 5 bases and J 8 bases; nucleotides not matched to a gene: 12. CDR3 sequence: CASSSPPGTSGRAHEQFF. CDR3 in DNA: TGTGCCAGTAGTTCCCCCCCGGGGACTAGCGGGAGGGCCCATGAGCAGTTCTTC.

The CDR3: CAKKRQDKADYEQYF. The CDR3 DNA is TGTGCCAAAAAAAGACAGGACAAGGCCGACTACGAGCAGTACTTC. The rearrangement uses TRBV28 and TRBJ2-7, with D tentatively TRBD1 (6 bases). The CDR3 is made up of 15 amino acids. V gave up 10 bases and J gave up 3 bases, with 22 bases separating them. Germline lookup yields CDR1 MDHEN and CDR2 SYDVKM.

V gene TRBV18 combines with J gene TRBJ2-2, with D possibly matching TRBD2 (5 bases). Deletions cut 2 bases from V and 6 bases from J, with 7 bases between. CDR3 size: 13 residues. The germline V gene has CDR1 KGHSH and CDR2 LQKENI. This CDR3 reads CASSPAGSGELFF. The CDR3 DNA is TGTGCCAGCTCACCAGCGGGCTCCGGGGAGCTGTTTTTT. The entire variable domain, with the rest obtained from reference TRBV18 and TRBJ2-2, is as follows: NAGVMQNPRHLVRRRGQEARLRCSPMKGHSHVYWYRQLPEEGLKFMVYLQKENIIDESGMPKERFSAEFPKEGPSILRIQQVVRGDSAAYFCASSPAGSGELFFGEGSRLTVL.

This rearrangement joins TRBV7-2 to TRBJ2-7, with D perhaps matching TRBD2 (5 bases). Trimming stripped 7 bases from V and 2 bases from J, with 21 bases between. In germline, CDR1 is SGHTA, CDR2 FQGNSA. The CDR3 has 16 residues. The CDR3 sequence: CASTVGSPAEPYEQYF. The CDR3 nucleotides are TGTGCCAGCACCGTAGGCAGCCCAGCGGAGCCCTACGAGCAGTACTTC.

The chain is built from TRBV19 and TRBJ1-1; no reliable D call. Germline CDR1 reads LNHDA; CDR2 reads SQIVND (reference sequence). V gave up 9 bases and J gave up 2 bases, with 16 bases separating them. The CDR3 spans 14 residues. This chain's CDR3 is CASFSAAPNTEAFF. The DNA of the CDR3 is TGTGCCAGCTTTTCCGCTGCCCCTAACACTGAAGCTTTCTTT. Variable domain in full (rest from reference TRBV19 and TRBJ1-1): DGGITQSPKYLFRKEGQNVTLSCEQNLNHDAMYWYRQDPGQGLRLIYYSQIVNDFQKGDIAEGYSVSREKKESFPLTVTSAQKNPTAFYLCASFSAAPNTEAFFGQGTRLTVV.

This sequence joins TRBV5-1 and TRBJ1-5; D not certain. CDR1 and CDR2 from the germline V gene are SGHRS and YFSETQ. The length of the CDR3 is 13 residues. The V and J ends lost 2 bases and 5 bases respectively, with 8 bases between them. The CDR3 loop reads CASSFSSDQPQHF. DNA of the CDR3: TGCGCCAGCAGCTTTTCGTCGGATCAGCCCCAGCATTTT.

This chain uses TRBV9 with TRBJ2-1, with D possibly matching TRBD2 (6 bases). The ends were cut back, 3 bases at V and 7 bases at J, with 11 bases in the middle. Germline V gene data show CDR1 as SGDLS and CDR2 as YYNGEE. The CDR3 is 13 amino acids. For the CDR3, the DNA is TGTGCCAGCAGCGCAAATGGGAGGAATGAGCAGTTCTTC. Its translation is CASSANGRNEQFF. The complete variable domain, with remaining parts taken from reference TRBV9 and TRBJ2-1, reads DSGVTQTPKHLITATGQRVTLRCSPRSGDLSVYWYQQSLDQGLQFLIQYYNGEERAKGNILERFSAQQFPDLHSELNLSSLELGDSALYFCASSANGRNEQFFGPGTRLTVL.